The 12 T cell receptor beta chains below all came from one sample that was sequenced in a study of blood T cell repertoires in COVID-19. Assay used: immunoSEQ multiplex PCR; TCRdb lists only in-frame clones, some missing. The table records about 150,000 clones, approximately 82% of them present only once. Sequenced input: peripheral blood. The source of these receptors is a man between 65 and 85 years old who had recovered from COVID-19.

The V call is TRBV5-8, the J call TRBJ1-2; 9 bases match TRBD1. CDR3 length equals 14 residues. Germline loops: CDR1 SGHTS, CDR2 YDEGEE. J gave up 5 bases and V 2 bases, and 4 bases lay outside the gene matches. The chain's CDR3 is CASSFGQGSYGYTF. In nucleotides, the CDR3 is TGTGCCAGCAGCTTCGGACAGGGGTCATATGGCTACACCTTC. The full variable domain, in which reference TRBV5-8 and TRBJ1-2 provide the parts outside the CDR3, is EAGVTQSPTHLIKTRGQQATLRCSPISGHTSVYWYQQALGLGLQFLLWYDEGEERNRGNFPPRFSGRQFPNYSSELNVNALELEDSALYLCASSFGQGSYGYTFGSGTRLTVV.

This clone counts as medium-sized. This rearrangement joins TRBV12-3 or TRBV12-4 to TRBJ2-3, with D perhaps TRBD2 (6 bases). Between the trimmed V and J ends, which lost 6 bases and 2 bases, there was a span of 9 bases. The length of the CDR3 is 13 residues. CDR3 region: CASRGTSTDTQYF. The CDR3 nucleotides are TGTGCCAGCAGGGGGACTTCCACAGATACGCAGTATTTT.

V is TRBV5-1 and J is TRBJ2-1; 7 bases align to TRBD2. The CDR3 is 15 amino acids. Germline V gene data show CDR1 as SGHRS and CDR2 as YFSETQ. V gave up 4 bases and J gave up 4 bases; unmatched junction bases: 8. CDR3: CASSRGGSGYNEQFF. In DNA, the CDR3 is TGCGCCAGCAGCCGGGGAGGGAGCGGTTACAATGAGCAGTTCTTC.

V and J are TRBV2 and TRBJ2-1; no clear D gene. Trimming took off 3 bases at V and 0 bases at J, with 6 bases between the two ends. This CDR3 has 14 amino acids. Looked up from germline, CDR1 is SNHLY and CDR2 is FYNNEI. The CDR3 nucleotides read TGTGCCAGCAGTGATTGGAGCTCCTACAATGAGCAGTTCTTC. It yields the protein CASSDWSSYNEQFF. Complete variable domain (other parts from reference TRBV2 and TRBJ2-1): EPEVTQTPSHQVTQMGQEVILRCVPISNHLYFYWYRQILGQKVEFLVSFYNNEISEKSEIFDDQFSVERPDGSNFTLKIRSTKLEDSAMYFCASSDWSSYNEQFFGPGTRLTVL.

The chain has TRBV6-6 and TRBJ2-3, with D perhaps matching TRBD2 (5 bases). The germline CDR1 and CDR2 sequences are MNHNY and SVGAGI (reference sequence). This CDR3 contains 16 residues. Trimming took off 4 bases at V and 2 bases at J, with 16 bases between the two ends. The CDR3 spells CASSSPEGVPTDTQYF. The CDR3 DNA sequence: TGTGCCAGCAGTTCCCCAGAGGGAGTCCCCACAGATACGCAGTATTTT.

This chain uses TRBV4-1 with TRBJ2-7; D is possibly TRBD1 (6 bases). Germline CDR1 MGHRA, CDR2 YSYEKL. Trimming pared 0 bases from V and 6 bases from J, leaving 15 bases between. The length of the CDR3 is 15 residues. For the CDR3, the DNA is TGCGCCAGCAGCCAAGAACGGGACAAGTTATCCGAGCAGTACTTC. Amino acid sequence: CASSQERDKLSEQYF.

This chain connects TRBV28 to TRBJ1-2; no definite D call. The CDR3 has 13 amino acids. The V end was cut by 11 bases, the J end by 6 bases, with 19 bases between. The germline V gene has CDR1 MDHEN and CDR2 SYDVKM. The CDR3 protein is CASNQQRYNGYTF. Written as DNA, the CDR3 is TGTGCCTCCAACCAACAGAGATACAATGGCTACACCTTC.

The rearrangement joins TRBV7-9 to TRBJ2-2; the match to TRBD1 covers 9 bases. Trimming removed 8 bases from V and 4 bases from J; junction bases left unmatched: 8. This CDR3 spans 15 amino acids. Germline V gene lookup returns CDR1 SEHNR and CDR2 FQNEAQ (reference sequence). CDR3 in amino acids: CASSEDRGGTGELFF. The CDR3 DNA sequence: TGTGCCAGCTCCGAGGACAGGGGAGGCACCGGGGAGCTGTTTTTT.

The rearrangement links TRBV6-5 to TRBJ1-2, with 8 bases identical to TRBD1. Per germline, CDR1 MNHEY and CDR2 SVGAGI. The V and J ends lost 6 bases and 7 bases, in that order; junction bases with no gene match: 13. This CDR3 is 15 amino acids long. The CDR3 DNA sequence: TGTGCCAGCAGCCCGGGCAGGGGGCAGTTCGGTGGCTACACCTTC. Protein product: CASSPGRGQFGGYTF.

CDR3 DNA sequence: TGTGCCAGCAGCTTAGATACGGGCACAGATACGCAGTATTTT. Its protein is CASSLDTGTDTQYF. This chain connects TRBV7-2 to TRBJ2-3; no firm D call. This CDR3 has 14 residues. V lost 1 base, J lost 1 base, and 6 bases lay in between. Germline CDR1 reads SGHTA; CDR2 reads FQGNSA.

The chain has TRBV28 and TRBJ2-1, with 7 bases aligning to TRBD2. Germline V lookup: CDR1 MDHEN, CDR2 SYDVKM. V shed 9 bases, J shed 5 bases, and the junction held 13 bases outside the gene matches. This CDR3 spans 15 amino acids. The CDR3 is CASREGGRLDNEQFF. DNA for the CDR3: TGTGCCAGTAGGGAGGGCGGGAGACTAGACAATGAGCAGTTCTTC.

The genes are TRBV19 and TRBJ1-2; D not resolved. Germline CDR1 reads LNHDA; CDR2 reads SQIVND (reference sequence). The CDR3 consists of 14 residues. The V gene lost 5 bases and the J gene lost 1 base, with 11 bases spanning the gap. The CDR3 here is CASSLGRDNYGYTF. CDR3 coding DNA: TGTGCCAGTAGTCTCGGACGGGATAACTATGGCTACACCTTC.